These 30 T cell receptor beta chains were all obtained from the same sample, sequenced in a study of Tregs in tolerant kidney transplant recipients. Method: immunoSEQ multiplex PCR; TCRdb's copy keeps in-frame clones and lacks some. The repertoire table contains about 52,000 clones. The source was CD4+ T cells from blood, collected before the transplant. Receptors originate from a human donor who received a combined kidney and bone marrow transplant.

Concerning this clone: Read sequence stops 3 residues before the CDR3 end, and the germline J gene provides the missing end. V is TRBV7-6 and J is TRBJ2-1; 11 nucleotides match TRBD1. The trim removed 5 bases at V and 8 bases at J, leaving 11 bases unmatched. Looked up from germline, CDR1 is SGHVS and CDR2 is FNYEAQ. The CDR3 totals 16 residues. The CDR3 sequence is CASSPRGQGAADEQFF. CDR3 DNA, as far as it was read: TGTGCCAGCAGCCCCCGCGGACAGGGGGCGGCAGATGAG.

Notes on this clone: Sequencing ends 3 residues short of the CDR3 end; the germline J gene provides the rest. The J gene is TRBJ2-7, the V gene TRBV7-2, with 8 bases matching TRBD2. Germline lookup yields CDR1 SGHTA and CDR2 FQGNSA. The CDR3 spans 15 residues. The ends lost 4 bases at V and 3 bases at J; junction bases unmatched: 8. The CDR3 spells CASSSSGTRNYEQYF. The sequenced CDR3 bases are TGTGCCAGCAGCTCCTCCGGGACTAGAAACTACGAG.

With respect to this clone: The read halts 3 residues ahead of the CDR3 end, with the missing end drawn from the germline J gene. The chain couples TRBV5-1 to TRBJ2-5; 9 bases are shared with TRBD2. There are 16 residues in the CDR3. CDR1 is SGHRS and CDR2 is YFSETQ in the germline V gene. The J segment lost 2 bases and the V segment lost 7 bases, leaving 12 bases of the junction unmatched. Partial CDR3 DNA: TGCGCCAGCCACCCCGGGGCTAGCGGGATTCAAGAGACC. Translated, it gives CASHPGASGIQET. The entire CDR3 protein is CASHPGASGIQETQYF.

About this clone: The read ends 3 residues early relative to the CDR3; the germline J gene fills the gap. The V gene is TRBV2, the J gene TRBJ1-3; D unresolved. Looked up from germline, CDR1 is SNHLY and CDR2 is FYNNEI. The CDR3 covers 15 residues. V lost 5 bases, J lost 0 bases, and 11 bases lay in between. The sequenced part of the CDR3 DNA is TGTGCCAGCAGTTCGAGAGGTGTCTCTGGAAACACC. Protein sequence: CASSSRGVSGNT. The whole CDR3 is CASSSRGVSGNTIYF.

Notes on this clone: The CDR3 end falls 3 residues outside the read, so it is completed with the germline J gene. This chain links TRBV18 with TRBJ1-3; 9 bases map to TRBD1. This CDR3 spans 16 amino acids. In germline, CDR1 is KGHSH, CDR2 LQKENI. V dropped 8 bases and J dropped 2; count of bases not matched to a gene: 10. CDR3 DNA, as far as it was read: TGTGCCAGCACTAACACAGGGGGCGAAGCTGGAAACACC. Translated: CASTNTGGEAGNT. In full, the CDR3 reads CASTNTGGEAGNTIYF. The whole variable domain, filled in from reference TRBV18 and TRBJ1-3, reads NAGVMQNPRHLVRRRGQEARLRCSPMKGHSHVYWYRQLPEEGLKFMVYLQKENIIDESGMPKERFSAEFPKEGPSILRIQQVVRGDSAAYFCASTNTGGEAGNTIYFGEGSWLTVV.

To note about this clone: The read ends 3 residues before the CDR3 terminus; that terminus is restored from the germline J gene. The chain is built from TRBV2 and TRBJ2-7; D perhaps matches TRBD1 (6 bases). CDR3 length equals 18 residues. Germline CDR1 and CDR2: SNHLY and FYNNEI. The V and J ends lost 3 bases and 2 bases respectively, with 23 bases between them. The sequenced CDR3 bases are TGTGCCAGCAGTGAGGGCCCACAGGGAGATTTGCTTCCCTACGAG. Translating it yields CASSEGPQGDLLPYE. The full CDR3 protein is CASSEGPQGDLLPYEQYF.

Regarding this clone: The sequenced fragment ends 3 residues before the CDR3 boundary, so the rest is inferred from the germline J gene. The rearrangement uses TRBV2 and TRBJ2-7; the match to TRBD2 covers 9 bases. The CDR3 runs to 15 residues. V shed 7 bases, J shed 6 bases, and the junction held 13 bases outside the gene matches. Per the germline V gene, CDR1 is SNHLY and CDR2 is FYNNEI. The CDR3 DNA, read in part, is TGTGCCAGCAAGCCCCTAGCGGGGCCCCCTGTCGAG. It codes for CASKPLAGPPVE. The whole CDR3 sequence is CASKPLAGPPVEQYF.

Concerning this clone itself: From the germline J gene comes the end of the CDR3, since the read stops 3 residues before it. This chain uses TRBV7-9 with TRBJ2-1, with D perhaps TRBD2 (6 bases). This CDR3 contains 13 residues. The V end was cut by 3 bases, the J end by 4 bases, with 7 bases between. Germline V lookup: CDR1 SEHNR, CDR2 FQNEAQ (reference sequence). The CDR3 protein is CASSFGTYNEQFF. Incomplete CDR3 DNA: TGTGCCAGCAGCTTCGGGACTTACAATGAG.

Comment on this clone: The observed sequence ends 3 residues before the CDR3 terminus, with the missing tail filled in from the germline J gene. V is TRBV5-1 and J is TRBJ2-2; D unclear. V dropped 6 bases and J dropped 0 bases, with 9 bases sitting between them. This CDR3 contains 14 residues. Germline V CDR1 and CDR2: SGHRS, YFSETQ. CDR3 DNA (partial): TGCGCCAGCAAAGCCGCACCGAACACCGGGGAG. It specifies CASKAAPNTGE. In full, the CDR3 reads CASKAAPNTGELFF.

A remark on this clone: The read terminates 3 residues before the CDR3 end, so the remaining end is supplied by the germline J gene. V is TRBV7-8 and J is TRBJ1-2; possibly TRBD1 for D (6 bases). The CDR3 covers 13 residues. Germline V lookup: CDR1 SGHVS, CDR2 FQNEAQ. The CDR3: CASSTAIRGGYTF. The CDR3 bases that were read are TGTGCCAGCAGCACGGCGATTAGGGGGGGC.

Remarks on this clone: Read data end 3 residues before the CDR3 end; the end is taken from the germline J gene. The V and J genes are TRBV5-1 and TRBJ2-3, with 15 positions matching TRBD2. Germline values: CDR1 SGHRS, CDR2 YFSETQ. The trim removed 4 bases at V and 1 base at J, leaving 7 bases unmatched. The CDR3 runs 18 residues. CDR3: CASSRGLAGGPRTDTQYF. The CDR3 DNA, read in part, is TGCGCCAGCAGCCGGGGACTAGCGGGGGGACCCCGCACAGATACG.

Regarding this clone: The read halts 3 residues ahead of the CDR3 end, with the missing end drawn from the germline J gene. J is TRBJ2-2 and V is TRBV5-5; weak D call: TRBD1 (5 bases). Germline assignment: CDR1 SGHKS and CDR2 YYEKEE (reference sequence). The CDR3 consists of 14 residues. Trimming left V 2 bases short and J 7 bases short, with 12 bases between. CDR3 bases read: TGTGCCAGCAGCTTAAGGGGCTTCAACGGGGAG. This encodes CASSLRGFNGE. The full-length CDR3 reads as CASSLRGFNGELFF.

About this clone itself: The read ends 3 residues before the CDR3 terminus; that terminus is restored from the germline J gene. The V and J genes are TRBV19 and TRBJ2-7, with a tentative D call TRBD1 (6 bases). V shed 3 bases and J shed 4 bases, with 10 bases lying between them. Per germline, CDR1 LNHDA and CDR2 SQIVND (reference sequence). The CDR3 is made up of 13 amino acids. Partial CDR3 DNA: TGTGCCAGTAGTATCAGGGGTCGATACGAG. This sequence encodes CASSIRGRYE. The full-length CDR3 reads as CASSIRGRYEQYF.

A note on this clone: The read ends 3 residues early relative to the CDR3; the germline J gene fills the gap. The V and J genes are TRBV6-2 or TRBV6-3 and TRBJ2-1; D is possibly TRBD2 (6 bases). Germline loops: CDR1 MNHEY, CDR2 SVGEGT. V was trimmed by 6 bases and J by 6 bases, leaving 18 bases between them. The CDR3 is made up of 15 amino acids. CDR3 in amino acids: CASSPQWGAGNEQFF. The CDR3 DNA, read in part, is TGTGCCAGCAGCCCCCAGTGGGGAGCGGGCAATGAG.

Details on this clone: Read sequence stops 3 residues before the CDR3 end, and the germline J gene provides the missing end. The J gene is TRBJ2-5, the V gene TRBV2, with a weak D call TRBD2 (7 bases). Germline CDR1 and CDR2: SNHLY and FYNNEI. CDR3 size: 14 residues. V was trimmed by 3 bases and J by 4 bases, leaving 12 bases between them. The CDR3 spells CASSEGGGGETQYF. The sequenced CDR3 bases are TGTGCCAGCAGTGAGGGGGGCGGGGGAGAGACC.

The CDR3 bases that were read are TGTGCCTGGAAGGGCGGGAAGGGCCAAGAGACC. It is translated as CAWKGGKGQET. The full CDR3 protein is CAWKGGKGQETQYF. The chain carries TRBV30 and TRBJ2-5, with D perhaps TRBD2 (6 bases). From the germline J gene comes the end of the CDR3, since the read stops 3 residues before it. Germline V gene data show CDR1 as GTSNPN and CDR2 as SVGIG (reference sequence). The CDR3 is 14 amino acids. The germline V and J ends were trimmed by 4 bases and 1 base, with 13 bases remaining between them.

Of note for this clone: Sequencing ends 3 residues short of the CDR3 end; the germline J gene provides the rest. V gene TRBV2 combines with J gene TRBJ1-1; no definite D call. CDR1 is SNHLY, CDR2 FYNNEI, per germline. The CDR3 is made up of 13 amino acids. V gave up 1 base and J gave up 0 bases, with 3 bases separating them. The chain's CDR3 is CASSEEVNTEAFF. The sequenced CDR3 bases are TGTGCCAGCAGTGAAGAGGTGAACACTGAA.

A word on this clone: The CDR3 end is not reached by the read, which stops 3 residues before it; the germline J gene fills it in. The J gene is TRBJ2-3, the V gene TRBV2; 10 positions match TRBD2. V lost 6 bases to trimming and J lost 4 bases; unmatched junction nucleotides: 1. The CDR3 is made up of 13 amino acids. Germline CDR1 SNHLY, CDR2 FYNNEI. The part of the CDR3 DNA that was read is TGTGCCAGCAGCCTAGCGGGAGCAGATACG. This codes for CASSLAGADT. The full CDR3 protein is CASSLAGADTQYF.

About this clone: The sequenced fragment ends 3 residues before the CDR3 boundary, so the rest is inferred from the germline J gene. V is TRBV7-7 and J is TRBJ2-3; the match to TRBD2 covers 9 bases. CDR3 length: 16 amino acids. Germline CDR1 is SSHAT and CDR2 is FNYEAQ (reference sequence). V was clipped by 5 bases and J by 1 base; unmatched bases: 7. This CDR3 is CASSPFVAGGTDTQYF. CDR3 DNA, as far as it was read: TGTGCCAGCAGCCCGTTCGTAGCGGGGGGCACAGATACG.

As regards this clone: The CDR3 is cut off 3 residues early in the read; its end comes from the germline J gene. The chain uses TRBV6-2 or TRBV6-3 and TRBJ1-1; 7 nucleotides agree with TRBD1. The CDR3 contains 13 residues. Germline CDR1 and CDR2: MNHEY and SVGEGT. Germline trimming cut 6 bases from V and 4 bases from J; bases unmatched to any gene: 5. CDR3 DNA, as far as it was read: TGTGCCAGCAGGTGGACAGGTCCCACTGAA. Its translation: CASRWTGPTE. Given in full, the CDR3 is CASRWTGPTEAFF.

Note on this clone: The read ends 3 residues shy of where the CDR3 ends; the end is completed using the germline J gene. The rearrangement links TRBV5-1 to TRBJ2-5; tentative D call: TRBD2 (6 bases). From germline, CDR1 is SGHRS and CDR2 YFSETQ. Deletions cut 1 base from V and 3 bases from J, with 10 bases between. This CDR3 has 14 residues. The CDR3 region is CASSLFASEETQYF. The sequenced part of the CDR3 DNA is TGCGCCAGCAGCTTGTTTGCTAGCGAAGAGACC.

As concerns this clone: Read data end 3 residues before the CDR3 end; the end is taken from the germline J gene. The chain links TRBV19 to TRBJ1-6; 9 nucleotides agree with TRBD1. Trimming took 5 bases from V and 7 from J; bases not matched to a gene: 6. Germline lookup yields CDR1 LNHDA and CDR2 SQIVND (reference sequence). The CDR3 is 15 residues long. Incomplete CDR3 DNA: TGTGCCAGTAGTTCCTCCGGGACAGGGAATTCACCC. Translated, it gives CASSSSGTGNSP. The full CDR3 protein is CASSSSGTGNSPLHF.

Notes on this clone: The read gets to within 3 residues of the CDR3 end, and the germline J gene fills in the rest. The chain recombines TRBV2 with TRBJ1-1; TRBD1 aligns across 8 bases. This CDR3 comprises 14 residues. Germline V lookup: CDR1 SNHLY, CDR2 FYNNEI. J was trimmed by 6 bases and V by 8 bases; bases with no gene match: 11. Partial CDR3 DNA: TGTGCCAGCTCTACTGGACAGGGCAGCGCTGAA. This codes for CASSTGQGSAE. The whole CDR3 reads CASSTGQGSAEAFF.

About this clone: From the germline J gene comes the end of the CDR3, since the read stops 3 residues before it. The V call is TRBV6-7, the J call TRBJ1-2, with a tentative D call TRBD1 (6 bases). TRBV6-7 is given ORF status, its function remaining uncertain. This CDR3 contains 14 residues. Trimming shortened V by 7 bases and J by 2 bases, and 14 bases separated the two germline ends. CDR3 bases read: TGTGCCAGCACTCTAACAGGGACCAACTATGGC. Its translation is CASTLTGTNYG. The whole CDR3 protein reads CASTLTGTNYGYTF.

Of note for this clone: The read ends 3 residues early relative to the CDR3; the germline J gene fills the gap. This sequence joins TRBV5-1 and TRBJ1-4; D is unclear. Germline V lookup: CDR1 SGHRS, CDR2 YFSETQ. The CDR3 sequence is 14 residues long. V shed 0 bases and J shed 3 bases, with 6 bases lying between them. CDR3 bases read: TGCGCCAGCAGCTTGGGCCAGTCTAATGAAAAA. Residues: CASSLGQSNEK. In full, the CDR3 is CASSLGQSNEKLFF. Full variable domain (remainder filled in from reference TRBV5-1 and TRBJ1-4): KAGVTQTPRYLIKTRGQQVTLSCSPISGHRSVSWYQQTPGQGLQFLFEYFSETQRNKGNFPGRFSGRQFSNSRSEMNVSTLELGDSALYLCASSLGQSNEKLFFGSGTQLSVL.

Of note for this clone: The read finishes 3 residues shy of the CDR3 end, and the germline J gene is used to complete it. This chain uses TRBV6-2 or TRBV6-3 with TRBJ1-2; 11 nucleotides agree with TRBD1. The CDR3 runs 15 residues. Germline V CDR1 and CDR2: MNHEY, SVGEGT. J was trimmed by 5 bases and V by 5 bases; bases with no gene match: 7. CDR3 sequence reads: CASSDPGQGVYGYTF. Incomplete CDR3 DNA: TGTGCCAGCAGTGACCCGGGACAGGGGGTTTATGGC.

As regards this clone: The CDR3 goes on 3 residues after the read ends, and that part is filled in from the germline J gene. The chain employs TRBV2 and TRBJ2-5; D perhaps matches TRBD1 (5 bases). Germline CDR1 reads SNHLY; CDR2 reads FYNNEI. The germline V and J ends were trimmed by 1 base and 0 bases, with 9 bases remaining between them. The CDR3 is made up of 15 amino acids. Here the CDR3 reads CASSEGWTNQETQYF. The sequenced part of the CDR3 DNA is TGTGCCAGCAGTGAAGGGTGGACAAACCAAGAGACC.

Regarding this clone: The sequenced fragment ends 3 residues before the CDR3 boundary, so the rest is inferred from the germline J gene. The chain uses TRBV2 and TRBJ2-4, with D hard to call. The V gene lost 6 bases and the J gene lost 6 bases, with 15 bases spanning the gap. Germline V gives CDR1 SNHLY, CDR2 FYNNEI. This CDR3 spans 14 amino acids. CDR3 DNA (partial): TGTGCCAGCAGCCCCGATGGTCAGCGAAACATT. As protein: CASSPDGQRNI. The complete CDR3 protein is CASSPDGQRNIQYF.

The sequenced part of the CDR3 DNA is TGTGCCAGCAGCATGGGGGGGGTCGGAGAAAATGGC. Translation: CASSMGGVGENG. The entire CDR3 reads CASSMGGVGENGYTF. J is TRBJ1-2 and V is TRBV7-2; D is possibly TRBD1 (5 bases). Sequencing ends 3 residues short of the CDR3 end; the germline J gene provides the rest. The germline CDR1 and CDR2 sequences are SGHTA and FQGNSA. V was pared by 5 bases and J by 6 bases, with 19 bases between. The CDR3 is 15 amino acids.

As to this clone: The sequenced fragment ends 3 residues before the CDR3 boundary, so the rest is inferred from the germline J gene. This chain joins TRBV7-2 and TRBJ1-2, with no clear D. V lost 0 bases and J lost 0, with 5 bases in between. The CDR3 runs to 14 residues. The germline CDR1 and CDR2 sequences are SGHTA and FQGNSA. This CDR3 reads CASSLAAANYGYTF. Incomplete CDR3 DNA: TGTGCCAGCAGCTTAGCGGCAGCTAACTATGGC.